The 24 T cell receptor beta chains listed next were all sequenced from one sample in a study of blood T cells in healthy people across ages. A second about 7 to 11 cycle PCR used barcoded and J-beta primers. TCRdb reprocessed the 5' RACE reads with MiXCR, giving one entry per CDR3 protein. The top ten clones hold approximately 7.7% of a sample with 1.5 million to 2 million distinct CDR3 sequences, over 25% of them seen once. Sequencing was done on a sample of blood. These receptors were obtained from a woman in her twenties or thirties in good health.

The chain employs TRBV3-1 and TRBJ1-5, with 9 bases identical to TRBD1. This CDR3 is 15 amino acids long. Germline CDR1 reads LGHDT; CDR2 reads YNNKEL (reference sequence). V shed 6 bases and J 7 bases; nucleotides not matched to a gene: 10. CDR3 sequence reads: CASSSTGTGYQPQHF. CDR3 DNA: TGTGCCAGCAGTTCAACCGGGACAGGGTACCAGCCCCAGCATTTT.

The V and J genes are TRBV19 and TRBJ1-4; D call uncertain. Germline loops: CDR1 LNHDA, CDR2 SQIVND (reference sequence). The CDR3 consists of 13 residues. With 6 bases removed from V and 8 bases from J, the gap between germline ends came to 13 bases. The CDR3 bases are TGTGCCAGTAGAACGGGAAGTAAGGAAAAACTGTTTTTT. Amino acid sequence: CASRTGSKEKLFF.

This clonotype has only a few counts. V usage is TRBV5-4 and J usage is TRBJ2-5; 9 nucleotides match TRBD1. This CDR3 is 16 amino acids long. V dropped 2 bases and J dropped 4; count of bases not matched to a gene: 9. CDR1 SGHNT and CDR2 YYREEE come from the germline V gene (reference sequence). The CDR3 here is CASSFPGTGPRETQYF. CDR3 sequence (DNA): TGTGCCAGCAGCTTCCCAGGGACAGGGCCGCGAGAGACCCAGTACTTC.

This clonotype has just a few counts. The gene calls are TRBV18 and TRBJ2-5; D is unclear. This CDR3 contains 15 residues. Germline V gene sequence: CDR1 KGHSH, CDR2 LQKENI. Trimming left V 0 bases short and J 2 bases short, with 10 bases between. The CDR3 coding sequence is TGTGCCAGCTCACCACCGGCCGGCAGTCAAGAGACCCAGTACTTC. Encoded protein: CASSPPAGSQETQYF.

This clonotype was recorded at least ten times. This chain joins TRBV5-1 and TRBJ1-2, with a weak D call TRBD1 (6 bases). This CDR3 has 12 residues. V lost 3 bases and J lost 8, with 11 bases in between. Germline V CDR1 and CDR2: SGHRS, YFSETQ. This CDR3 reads CASSSQGEGYTF. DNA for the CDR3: TGCGCCAGCAGCTCACAGGGCGAGGGCTACACCTTC.

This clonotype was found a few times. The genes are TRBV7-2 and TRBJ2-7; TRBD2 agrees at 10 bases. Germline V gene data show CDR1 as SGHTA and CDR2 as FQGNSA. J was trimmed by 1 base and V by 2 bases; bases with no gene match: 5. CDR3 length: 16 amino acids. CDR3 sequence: CASSLLGTSDSYEQYF. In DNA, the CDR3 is TGTGCCAGCAGCTTATTAGGGACTAGCGATTCCTACGAGCAGTACTTC.

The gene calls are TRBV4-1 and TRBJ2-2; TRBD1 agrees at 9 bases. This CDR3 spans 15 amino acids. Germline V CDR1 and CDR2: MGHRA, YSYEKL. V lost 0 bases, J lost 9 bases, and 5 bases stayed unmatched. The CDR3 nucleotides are TGCGCCAGCAGCCAAGATGGGACAGGGTTTCGGGAGCTGTTTTTT. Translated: CASSQDGTGFRELFF.

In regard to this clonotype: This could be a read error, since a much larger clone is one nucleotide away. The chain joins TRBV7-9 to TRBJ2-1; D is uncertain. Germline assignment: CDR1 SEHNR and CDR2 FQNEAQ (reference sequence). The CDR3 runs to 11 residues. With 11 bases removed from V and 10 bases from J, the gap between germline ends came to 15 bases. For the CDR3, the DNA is TGTGCCTCCGACGTGAGAGGCGAGCAGTTCTTC. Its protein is CASDVRGEQFF.

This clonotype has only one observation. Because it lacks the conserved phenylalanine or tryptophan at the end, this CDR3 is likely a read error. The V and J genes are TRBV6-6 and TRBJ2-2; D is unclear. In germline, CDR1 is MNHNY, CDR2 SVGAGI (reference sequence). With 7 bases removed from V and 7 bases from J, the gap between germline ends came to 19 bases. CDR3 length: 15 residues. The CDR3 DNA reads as TGTGCCAGCACTAAGTACTCGGTTGCCGACGGGGAGCTGTTTGTT. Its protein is CASTKYSVADGELFV.

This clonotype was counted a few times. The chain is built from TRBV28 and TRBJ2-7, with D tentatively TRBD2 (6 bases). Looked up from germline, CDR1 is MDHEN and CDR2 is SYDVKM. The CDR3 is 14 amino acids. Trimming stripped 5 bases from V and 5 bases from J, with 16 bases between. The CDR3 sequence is CASSVGGERNEQYF. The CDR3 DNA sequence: TGTGCCAGCAGTGTGGGGGGAGAGCGAAACGAGCAGTACTTC.

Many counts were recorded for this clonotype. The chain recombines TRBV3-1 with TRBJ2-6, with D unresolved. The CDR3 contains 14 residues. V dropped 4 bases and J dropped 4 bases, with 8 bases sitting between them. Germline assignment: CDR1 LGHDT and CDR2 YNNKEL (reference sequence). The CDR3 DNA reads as TGTGCCAGCAGCCCACCCACGGGGGCCAACGTCCTGACTTTC. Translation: CASSPPTGANVLTF.

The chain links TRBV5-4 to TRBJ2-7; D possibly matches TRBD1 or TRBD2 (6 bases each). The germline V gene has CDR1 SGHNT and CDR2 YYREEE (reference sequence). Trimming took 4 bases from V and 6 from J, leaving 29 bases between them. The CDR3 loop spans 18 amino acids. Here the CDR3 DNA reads TGTGCCAGCAGCGGCTGGGGGGCCTCCACTAAGGCCCTCGGCGAGCAGTACTTC. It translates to CASSGWGASTKALGEQYF.

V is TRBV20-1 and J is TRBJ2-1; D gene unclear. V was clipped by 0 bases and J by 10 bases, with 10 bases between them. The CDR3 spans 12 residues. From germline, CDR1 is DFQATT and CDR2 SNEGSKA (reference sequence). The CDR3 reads CSARDPPAEQFF. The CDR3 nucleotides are TGCAGTGCTAGAGATCCCCCGGCCGAGCAGTTCTTC.

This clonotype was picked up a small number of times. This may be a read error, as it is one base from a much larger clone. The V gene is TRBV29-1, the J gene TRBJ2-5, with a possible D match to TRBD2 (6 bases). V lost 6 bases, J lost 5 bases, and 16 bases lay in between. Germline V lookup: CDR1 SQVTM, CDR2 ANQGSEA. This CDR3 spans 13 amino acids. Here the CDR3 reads CSVRLGLAETQYF. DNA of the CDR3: TGCAGCGTCCGACTAGGTCTTGCGGAGACCCAGTACTTC.

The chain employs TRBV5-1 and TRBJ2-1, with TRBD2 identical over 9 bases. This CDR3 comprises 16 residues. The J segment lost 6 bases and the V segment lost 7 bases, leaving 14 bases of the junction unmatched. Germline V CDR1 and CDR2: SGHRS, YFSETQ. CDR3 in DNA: TGCGCCAGCCTCCCCGTAGCGGGAGTATACTGCAATGAGCAGTTCTTC. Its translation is CASLPVAGVYCNEQFF.

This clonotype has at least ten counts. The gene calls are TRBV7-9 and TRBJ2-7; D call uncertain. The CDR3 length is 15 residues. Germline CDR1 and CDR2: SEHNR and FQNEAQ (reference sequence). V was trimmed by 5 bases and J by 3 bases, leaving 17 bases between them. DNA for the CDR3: TGTGCCAGCAGCACCTCTGACGAACTCCACTACGAGCAGTACTTC. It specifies CASSTSDELHYEQYF.

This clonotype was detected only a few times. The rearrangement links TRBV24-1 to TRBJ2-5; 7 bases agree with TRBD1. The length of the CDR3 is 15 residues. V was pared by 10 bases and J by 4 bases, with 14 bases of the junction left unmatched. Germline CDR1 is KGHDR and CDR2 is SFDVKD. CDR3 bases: TGTGCCACGAGCCCGACAGGGCCGATGGGAGAGACCCAGTACTTC. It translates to CATSPTGPMGETQYF.

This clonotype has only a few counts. Here the CDR3 reads CASSQDIKRVDYGYTF. As DNA, the CDR3 is TGTGCCAGCAGCCAAGATATAAAGAGAGTGGACTATGGCTACACCTTC. This rearrangement joins TRBV3-1 to TRBJ1-2; D not resolved. V was shortened by 0 bases and J by 3 bases, with 14 bases between the two germline ends. The V gene's germline CDR1 is LGHDT and CDR2 YNNKEL (reference sequence). There are 16 residues in the CDR3.

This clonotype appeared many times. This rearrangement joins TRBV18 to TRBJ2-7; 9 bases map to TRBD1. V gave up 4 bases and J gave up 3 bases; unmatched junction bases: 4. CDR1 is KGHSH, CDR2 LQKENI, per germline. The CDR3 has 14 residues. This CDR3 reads CASSRTGQGYEQYF. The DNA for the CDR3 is TGTGCCAGCTCACGTACGGGACAGGGCTACGAGCAGTACTTC.

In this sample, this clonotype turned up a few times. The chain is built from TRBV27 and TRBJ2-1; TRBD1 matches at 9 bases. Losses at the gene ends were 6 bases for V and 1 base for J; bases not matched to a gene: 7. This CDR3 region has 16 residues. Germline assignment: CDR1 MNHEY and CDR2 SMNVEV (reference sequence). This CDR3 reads CASRARTGDSYNEQFF. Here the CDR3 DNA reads TGTGCCAGCAGAGCCCGGACAGGGGATTCCTACAATGAGCAGTTCTTC.

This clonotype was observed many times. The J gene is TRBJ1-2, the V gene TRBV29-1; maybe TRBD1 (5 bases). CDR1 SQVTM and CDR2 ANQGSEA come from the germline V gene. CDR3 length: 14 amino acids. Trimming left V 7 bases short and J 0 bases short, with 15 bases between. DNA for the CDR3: TGCAGCGCCACAGAGGGACGGTCTAACTATGGCTACACCTTC. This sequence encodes CSATEGRSNYGYTF.

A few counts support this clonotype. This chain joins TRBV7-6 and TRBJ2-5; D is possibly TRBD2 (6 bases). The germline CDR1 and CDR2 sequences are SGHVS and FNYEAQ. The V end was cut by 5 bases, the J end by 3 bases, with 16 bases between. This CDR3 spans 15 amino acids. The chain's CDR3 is CASSASTSIKETQYF. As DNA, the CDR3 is TGTGCCAGCAGCGCCTCGACTAGTATCAAAGAGACCCAGTACTTC.

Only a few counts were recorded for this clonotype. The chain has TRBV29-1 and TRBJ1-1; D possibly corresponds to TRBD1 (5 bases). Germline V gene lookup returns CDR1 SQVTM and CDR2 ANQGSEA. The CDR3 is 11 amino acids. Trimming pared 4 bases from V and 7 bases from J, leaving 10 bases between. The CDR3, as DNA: TGCAGCGTTGGGGACGCCGGTGAAGCTTTCTTT. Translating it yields CSVGDAGEAFF.

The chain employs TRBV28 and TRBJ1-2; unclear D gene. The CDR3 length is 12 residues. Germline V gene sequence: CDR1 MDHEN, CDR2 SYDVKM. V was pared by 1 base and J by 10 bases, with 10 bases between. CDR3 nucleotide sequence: TGTGCCAGCAGTTTATTCGGGCAGCTCTACACCTTC. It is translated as CASSLFGQLYTF.